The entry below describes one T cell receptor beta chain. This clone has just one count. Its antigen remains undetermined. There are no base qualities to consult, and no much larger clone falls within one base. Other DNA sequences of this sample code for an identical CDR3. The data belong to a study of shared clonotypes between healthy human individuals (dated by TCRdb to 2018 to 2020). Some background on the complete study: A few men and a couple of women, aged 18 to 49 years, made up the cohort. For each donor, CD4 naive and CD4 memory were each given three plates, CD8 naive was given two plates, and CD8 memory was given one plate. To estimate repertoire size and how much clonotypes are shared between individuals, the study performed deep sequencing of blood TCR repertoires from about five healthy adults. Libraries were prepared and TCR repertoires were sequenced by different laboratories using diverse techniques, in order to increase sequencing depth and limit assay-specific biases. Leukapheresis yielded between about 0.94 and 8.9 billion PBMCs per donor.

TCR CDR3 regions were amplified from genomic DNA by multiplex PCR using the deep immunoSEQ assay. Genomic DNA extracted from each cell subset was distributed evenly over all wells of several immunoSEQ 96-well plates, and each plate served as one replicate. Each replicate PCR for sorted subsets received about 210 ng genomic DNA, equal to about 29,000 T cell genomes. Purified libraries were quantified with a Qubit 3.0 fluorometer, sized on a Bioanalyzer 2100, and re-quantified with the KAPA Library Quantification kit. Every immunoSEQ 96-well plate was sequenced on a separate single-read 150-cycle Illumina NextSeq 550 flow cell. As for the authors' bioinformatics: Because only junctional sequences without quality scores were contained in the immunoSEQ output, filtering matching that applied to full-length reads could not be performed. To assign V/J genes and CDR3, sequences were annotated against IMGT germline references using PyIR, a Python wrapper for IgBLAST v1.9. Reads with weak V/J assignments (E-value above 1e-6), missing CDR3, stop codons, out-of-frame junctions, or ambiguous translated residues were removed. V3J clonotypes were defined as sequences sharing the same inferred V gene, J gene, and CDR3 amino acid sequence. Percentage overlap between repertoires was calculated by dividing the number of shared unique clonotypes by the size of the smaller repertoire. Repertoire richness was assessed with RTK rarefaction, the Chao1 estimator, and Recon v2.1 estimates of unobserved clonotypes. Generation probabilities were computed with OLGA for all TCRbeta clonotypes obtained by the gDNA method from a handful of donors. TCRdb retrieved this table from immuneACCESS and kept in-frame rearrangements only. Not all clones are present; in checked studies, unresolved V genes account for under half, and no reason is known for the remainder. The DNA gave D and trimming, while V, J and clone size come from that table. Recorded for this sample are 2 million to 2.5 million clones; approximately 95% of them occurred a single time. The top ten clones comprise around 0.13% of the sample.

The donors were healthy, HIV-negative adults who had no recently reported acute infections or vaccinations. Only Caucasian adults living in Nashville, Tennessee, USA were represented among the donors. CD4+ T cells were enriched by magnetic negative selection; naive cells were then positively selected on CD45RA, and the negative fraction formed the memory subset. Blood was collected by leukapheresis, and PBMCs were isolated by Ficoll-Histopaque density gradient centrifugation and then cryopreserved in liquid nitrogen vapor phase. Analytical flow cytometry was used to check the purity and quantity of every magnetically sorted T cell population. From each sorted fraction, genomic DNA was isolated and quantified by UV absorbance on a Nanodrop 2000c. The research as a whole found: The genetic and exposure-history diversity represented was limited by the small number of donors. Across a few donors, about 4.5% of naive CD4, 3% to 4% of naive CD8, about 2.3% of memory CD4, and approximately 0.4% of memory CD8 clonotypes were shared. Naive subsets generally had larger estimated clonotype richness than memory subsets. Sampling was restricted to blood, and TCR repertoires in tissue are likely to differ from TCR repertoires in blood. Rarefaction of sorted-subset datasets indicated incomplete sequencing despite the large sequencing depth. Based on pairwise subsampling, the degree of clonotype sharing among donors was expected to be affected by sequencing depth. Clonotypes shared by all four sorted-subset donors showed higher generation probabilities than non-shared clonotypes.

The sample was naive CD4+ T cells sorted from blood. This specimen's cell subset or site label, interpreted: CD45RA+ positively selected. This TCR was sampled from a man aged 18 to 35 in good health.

The DNA reads TGTGCCAGTAGTCAACAGGGTGGGACTGAAGCTTTCTTT. This codes for CASSQQGGTEAFF. The V and J segments used are TRBV19 and TRBJ1-1; TRBD1 could be the D gene, as 6 bases match. CDR1 is given as LNHDA and CDR2 as SQIVND, both from the germline V gene (reference sequence). The CDR3 runs 13 residues from the cysteine to the phenylalanine. This entry keeps only the CDR3 DNA: 39 bases, framed from base 1. Trimming at the junction amounts to 5 bases on V and 5 bases on J, and the germline ends lie 12 bases apart.